The TCR beta chain described here comes from a study of human T cells and chemical hapten exposure. Study-level results: Alopecia in all donors means immunity may differ from healthy individuals. The study found expanded TCRs formed significantly more large CDR3 similarity clusters than controls.

In the case of this clonotype: The antigen is not known.

Trimming shortened V by 4 bases and J by 6 bases, and 13 bases separated the two germline ends. CDR3 length: 13 amino acids. Germline CDR1 and CDR2: SGHRS and YFSETQ. From the RACE reads, TCRdb called clonotypes with MiXCR, one entry per CDR3 protein. The sample includes 80,000 to 95,000 distinct CDR3 sequences, 11% of them seen just once. Time point reported: patch test 2, 6 weeks after DPC sensitization. As to treatment: therapeutic diphenylcyclopropenone sensitization with weekly scalp DPC. The authors' total RNA extraction used unfractionated whole blood. Here the sequenced sample was whole blood, taken in connection with sensitization to the hapten diphenylcyclopropenone (DPC). The TCR sequence derives from a man in his forties or fifties with alopecia areata. Some clones in this sample may be carry-over from other donors' samples. The chain employs TRBV5-1 and TRBJ1-1; D unclear. Here the CDR3 reads CASSPEGGAEAFF. CDR3 nucleotides: TGCGCCAGCAGCCCGGAGGGAGGAGCTGAAGCTTTCTTT.